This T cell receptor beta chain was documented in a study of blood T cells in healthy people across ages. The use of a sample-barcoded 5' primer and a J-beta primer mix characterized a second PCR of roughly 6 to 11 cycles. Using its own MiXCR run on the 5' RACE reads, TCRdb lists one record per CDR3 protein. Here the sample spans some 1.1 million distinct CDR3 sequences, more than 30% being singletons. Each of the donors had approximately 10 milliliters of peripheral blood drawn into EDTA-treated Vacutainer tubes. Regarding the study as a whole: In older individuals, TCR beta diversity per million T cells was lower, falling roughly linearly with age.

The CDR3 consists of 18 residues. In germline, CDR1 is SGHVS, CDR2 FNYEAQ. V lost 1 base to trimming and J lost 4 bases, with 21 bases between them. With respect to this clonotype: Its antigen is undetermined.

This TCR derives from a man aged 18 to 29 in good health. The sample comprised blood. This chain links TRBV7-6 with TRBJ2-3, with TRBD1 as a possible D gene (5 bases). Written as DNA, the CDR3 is TGTGCCAGCAGCTTAGGCGCCCGTAGTGGCAGGGTAGCAGATACGCAGTATTTT. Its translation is CASSLGARSGRVADTQYF.